These 21 T cell receptor beta chains share one sample of origin, sequenced in a study of vaccination effects on CD4 cells after COVID-19. Their specific antigens are unknown. Pools of viral peptides were used by the ViraFEST assay to expand antigen-specific CD4+ T cells ahead of sequencing. Following culture for approximately ten days, CD4+ T cells were isolated. No vaccinee had earlier SARS-CoV-2 infection, and nucleocapsid antibodies were negative. Clones were read by immunoSEQ multiplex PCR, and TCRdb kept only the in-frame ones, dropping some. Among 73,000 or so clones, 78% were seen once, and the ten largest hold roughly a tenth. This specimen was CD4+ T cells from PBMCs cultured with SARS-CoV-2 spike peptides, taken before COVID-19 vaccination. These receptors all come from a human donor who received a COVID-19 vaccine.

The rearrangement links TRBV30 to TRBJ2-3; TRBD1 might be the D (5 bases). This CDR3 contains 14 residues. Deletions cut 3 bases from V and 11 bases from J, with 21 bases between. CDR1 is GTSNPN and CDR2 is SVGIG in the germline V gene (reference sequence). The CDR3 nucleotides are TGTGCCTGGAGCCGAAGCTCCCCAGGGCACAAGCAGTATTTT. Translating it yields CAWSRSSPGHKQYF.

J is TRBJ1-1 and V is TRBV5-1; 7 bases line up with TRBD1. The CDR3 contains 14 residues. The trim removed 7 bases at V and 1 base at J, leaving 7 bases unmatched. Germline V gene lookup returns CDR1 SGHRS and CDR2 YFSETQ. The CDR3 DNA reads as TGCGCCAGCGGAGTGGGGACAGCGAACACTGAAGCTTTCTTT. This translates into CASGVGTANTEAFF.

V usage is TRBV27 and J usage is TRBJ2-2, with TRBD1 identical over 9 bases. The germline V gene has CDR1 MNHEY and CDR2 SMNVEV (reference sequence). The junction had 12 bases not matched to a gene; V was cut back by 4 bases and J by 6 bases. The length of the CDR3 is 17 residues. The CDR3 nucleotides are TGTGCCAGCAGTTCGCCCCGAGGGACAGGGTTCGCCGGGGAGCTGTTTTTT. It translates to CASSSPRGTGFAGELFF.

This clone was picked up a small number of times. V gene TRBV10-1 combines with J gene TRBJ1-4; maybe TRBD1 (5 bases). CDR1 WNHNN and CDR2 SYGVQD come from the germline V gene (reference sequence). Trimming removed 6 bases at V and 7 bases at J, with 9 bases between. CDR3 length equals 12 residues. The CDR3 bases are TGCGCCAGCAGCGACCAGGGTGAAAAACTGTTTTTT. It is translated as CASSDQGEKLFF.

This chain connects TRBV3-1 (or the pseudogene TRBV3-2) to TRBJ1-3; 8 bases match TRBD1. In germline, CDR1 is LGHDT, CDR2 YNNKEL (reference sequence). The ends lost 7 bases at V and 4 bases at J; junction bases unmatched: 9. This CDR3 is 15 amino acids long. The CDR3: CASNLGQGGGNTIYF. CDR3 sequence (DNA): TGTGCCAGCAACCTCGGACAGGGCGGGGGAAACACCATATATTTT.

This chain links TRBV19 with TRBJ1-3; 7 positions agree with TRBD1. Per germline, CDR1 LNHDA and CDR2 SQIVND (reference sequence). V trimming: 5 bases; J trimming: 0 bases; junction bases outside the gene matches: 7. There are 16 residues in the CDR3. The CDR3 loop is CASSQPGQSSGNTIYF. CDR3 DNA: TGTGCCAGTAGTCAACCGGGACAGAGCTCTGGAAACACCATATATTTT.

V gene TRBV6-4 combines with J gene TRBJ2-1; D remains unclear. Germline V gene data show CDR1 as MRHNA and CDR2 as SNTAGT. CDR3 length equals 13 residues. V lost 5 bases and J 4 bases, leaving 9 bases between the germline ends. In nucleotides, the CDR3 is TGTGCCAGCAGTTCACAGATATACAATGAGCAGTTCTTC. It yields the protein CASSSQIYNEQFF.

The chain carries TRBV4-3 and TRBJ1-1; no reliable D call. Germline CDR1 and CDR2: LGHNA and YSLEER. The V end lost 0 bases, the J end lost 1 base, and 6 bases lay between the germline ends. This CDR3 spans 14 amino acids. CDR3 amino acids: CASSQENANTEAFF. The CDR3 DNA is TGCGCCAGCAGCCAAGAAAATGCGAACACTGAAGCTTTCTTT.

This clone was picked up one time. V and J are TRBV7-9 and TRBJ1-5, with 7 nucleotides matching TRBD1. This CDR3 comprises 14 residues. Germline-derived CDR1 and CDR2 are SEHNR and FQNEAQ (reference sequence). The V and J ends lost 5 bases and 3 bases, in that order; junction bases with no gene match: 4. The CDR3 bases are TGTGCCAGCAGCGCACAGGGGCTCAATCAGCCCCAGCATTTT. As protein: CASSAQGLNQPQHF.

V and J are TRBV5-1 and TRBJ2-5; D may be TRBD1 (5 bases). Trimming stripped 0 bases from V and 5 bases from J, with 14 bases between. This CDR3 is built from 15 residues. Germline V CDR1 and CDR2: SGHRS, YFSETQ. In DNA, the CDR3 is TGCGCCAGCAGCTTGGATCCAGGGTCGTATGAGACCCAGTACTTC. It codes for CASSLDPGSYETQYF.

The chain uses TRBV7-3 and TRBJ2-5; TRBD2 matches at 15 bases. The CDR3 runs to 17 residues. The J segment lost 4 bases and the V segment lost 5 bases, leaving 8 bases of the junction unmatched. Germline CDR1 SGHTA, CDR2 FQGTGA. The CDR3 coding sequence is TGTGCCAGCAGCAGGGGACTAGCGGGGGGAAGGGGAGAGACCCAGTACTTC. Translating it yields CASSRGLAGGRGETQYF.

The chain is built from TRBV6-5 and TRBJ2-7, with D maybe TRBD1 (6 bases). The length of the CDR3 is 14 residues. Trimming took 6 bases from V and 0 from J, leaving 12 bases between them. Germline lookup yields CDR1 MNHEY and CDR2 SVGAGI. The CDR3 loop is CASSRDIGSYEQYV. The CDR3 region has the DNA TGTGCCAGCAGCAGGGACATTGGCTCCTACGAGCAGTACGTC.

The V and J genes are TRBV4-1 and TRBJ2-2, with D tentatively TRBD1 or TRBD2 (6 bases each). CDR3 length: 16 amino acids. Trimming removed 0 bases from V and 0 bases from J, with 8 bases in between. CDR1 and CDR2 from the germline V gene are MGHRA and YSYEKL. The CDR3 DNA reads as TGCGCCAGCAGCCAAGAGGGGGGCGCGAACACCGGGGAGCTGTTTTTT. Its translation: CASSQEGGANTGELFF.

This chain uses TRBV13 with TRBJ2-5; 8 bases are a match to TRBD2. CDR1 and CDR2 from the germline V gene are PRHDT and FYEKMQ (reference sequence). This CDR3 spans 14 amino acids. Unmatched junction bases numbered 8, after V lost 5 bases and J lost 6 bases. The DNA for the CDR3 is TGTGCCAGCAGCCGGGGACTAGGAAGGAAGACCCAGTACTTC. Its protein is CASSRGLGRKTQYF.

This rearrangement joins TRBV7-6 to TRBJ2-3, with a tentative D call TRBD1 (8 bases). This CDR3 is built from 16 residues. Germline V gene sequence: CDR1 SGHVS, CDR2 FNYEAQ. Trimming took off 5 bases at V and 3 bases at J, with 18 bases between the two ends. CDR3: CASSAGGQGATDTQYF. The CDR3 coding sequence is TGTGCCAGCAGCGCCGGGGGGCAGGGGGCAACAGATACGCAGTATTTT.

The chain joins TRBV5-1 to TRBJ2-5; 11 bases fit TRBD1. This CDR3 region has 15 residues. The germline gives CDR1 SGHRS, CDR2 YFSETQ. The J segment lost 10 bases and the V segment lost 3 bases, leaving 11 bases of the junction unmatched. CDR3 sequence reads: CASSSGPGQGGVQYF. The CDR3 coding sequence is TGCGCCAGCAGCTCGGGTCCGGGACAGGGGGGGGTCCAGTACTTC.

In this sample, this clone turned up a few times. This rearrangement joins TRBV4-2 to TRBJ2-1, with TRBD2 matching over 13 bases. V shed 3 bases, J shed 5 bases, and the junction held 7 bases outside the gene matches. Germline assignment: CDR1 LGHNA and CDR2 YNFKEQ. The CDR3 extends over 17 amino acids. CDR3 amino acids: CASSHVGLAGDHNEQFF. As DNA, the CDR3 is TGTGCCAGCAGCCATGTCGGACTAGCGGGGGACCACAATGAGCAGTTCTTC.

The V call is TRBV6-5, the J call TRBJ1-4; 8 positions match TRBD1. This CDR3 has 13 amino acids. Trimming took 5 bases from V and 8 from J; bases not matched to a gene: 4. Germline V gene data show CDR1 as MNHEY and CDR2 as SVGAGI. The CDR3 DNA follows: TGTGCCAGCAGTCAGGGGGCCGAGGAAAAACTGTTTTTT. Residues: CASSQGAEEKLFF.

The gene calls are TRBV7-3 and TRBJ1-1, with 8 bases lining up with TRBD1. Germline lookup yields CDR1 SGHTA and CDR2 FQGTGA. V shed 5 bases and J 5 bases; nucleotides not matched to a gene: 7. This CDR3 is 14 amino acids long. CDR3 sequence (DNA): TGTGCCAGCAGCAGACAGGGGTTAGAAACTGAAGCTTTCTTT. It specifies CASSRQGLETEAFF.

This clone was counted only a few times. The V call is TRBV27, the J call TRBJ1-6; 7 bases match TRBD1. Germline trimming cut 0 bases from V and 2 bases from J; bases unmatched to any gene: 1. This CDR3 has 16 residues. CDR1 and CDR2 (germline): MNHEY, SMNVEV (reference sequence). CDR3 sequence: CASSLSQGPYNSPLHF. DNA of the CDR3: TGTGCCAGCAGTTTATCACAGGGGCCCTATAATTCACCCCTCCACTTT.

The chain carries TRBV5-1 and TRBJ2-6; D not certain. V shed 1 base and J shed 4 bases, with 18 bases lying between them. This CDR3 has 18 amino acids. Per germline, CDR1 SGHRS and CDR2 YFSETQ. CDR3 DNA sequence: TGCGCCAGCAGCTTGTCGCCGGGTACCGCTGCCGGGGCCAACGTCCTGACTTTC. Amino acid sequence: CASSLSPGTAAGANVLTF. The entire variable domain, with the rest obtained from reference TRBV5-1 and TRBJ2-6, is as follows: KAGVTQTPRYLIKTRGQQVTLSCSPISGHRSVSWYQQTPGQGLQFLFEYFSETQRNKGNFPGRFSGRQFSNSRSEMNVSTLELGDSALYLCASSLSPGTAAGANVLTFGAGSRLTVL.